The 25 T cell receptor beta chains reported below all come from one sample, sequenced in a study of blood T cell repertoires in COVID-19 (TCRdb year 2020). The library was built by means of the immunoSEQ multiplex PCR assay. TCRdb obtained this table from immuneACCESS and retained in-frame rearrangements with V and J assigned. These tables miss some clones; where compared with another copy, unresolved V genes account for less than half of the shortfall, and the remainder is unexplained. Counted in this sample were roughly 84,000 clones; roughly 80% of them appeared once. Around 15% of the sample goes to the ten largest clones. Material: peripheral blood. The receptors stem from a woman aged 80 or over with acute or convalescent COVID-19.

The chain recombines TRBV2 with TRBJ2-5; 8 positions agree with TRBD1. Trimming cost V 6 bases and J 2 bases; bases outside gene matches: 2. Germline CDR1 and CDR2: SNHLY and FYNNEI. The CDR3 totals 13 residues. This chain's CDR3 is CASSRDRQETQYF. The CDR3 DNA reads TGTGCCAGCAGCCGGGACAGGCAAGAGACCCAGTACTTC.

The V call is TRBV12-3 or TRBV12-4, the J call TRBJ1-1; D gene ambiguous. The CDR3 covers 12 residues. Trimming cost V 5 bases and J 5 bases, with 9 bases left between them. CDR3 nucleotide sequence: TGTGCCAGCAGTCATACGCGGACTGAAGCTTTCTTT. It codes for CASSHTRTEAFF.

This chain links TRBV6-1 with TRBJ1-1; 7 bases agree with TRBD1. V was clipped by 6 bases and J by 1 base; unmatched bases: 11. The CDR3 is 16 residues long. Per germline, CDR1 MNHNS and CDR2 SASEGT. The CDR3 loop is CASSEFSGGGNTEAFF. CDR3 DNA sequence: TGTGCCAGCAGCGAATTCTCAGGGGGTGGGAACACTGAAGCTTTCTTT.

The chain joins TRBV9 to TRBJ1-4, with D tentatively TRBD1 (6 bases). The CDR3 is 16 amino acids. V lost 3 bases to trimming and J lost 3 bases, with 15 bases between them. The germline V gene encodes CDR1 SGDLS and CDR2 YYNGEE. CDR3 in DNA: TGTGCCAGCAGCGCAACTACAGGGAGTTCTAATGAAAAACTGTTTTTT. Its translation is CASSATTGSSNEKLFF. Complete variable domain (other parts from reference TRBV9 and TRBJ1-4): DSGVTQTPKHLITATGQRVTLRCSPRSGDLSVYWYQQSLDQGLQFLIQYYNGEERAKGNILERFSAQQFPDLHSELNLSSLELGDSALYFCASSATTGSSNEKLFFGSGTQLSVL.

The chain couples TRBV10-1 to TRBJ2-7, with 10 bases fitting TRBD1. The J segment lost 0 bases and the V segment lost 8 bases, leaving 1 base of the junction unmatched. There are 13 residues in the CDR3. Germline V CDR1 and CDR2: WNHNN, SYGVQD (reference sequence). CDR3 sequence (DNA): TGCGCCAGCGGGACAGGGGACTCCTACGAGCAGTACTTC. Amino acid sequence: CASGTGDSYEQYF.

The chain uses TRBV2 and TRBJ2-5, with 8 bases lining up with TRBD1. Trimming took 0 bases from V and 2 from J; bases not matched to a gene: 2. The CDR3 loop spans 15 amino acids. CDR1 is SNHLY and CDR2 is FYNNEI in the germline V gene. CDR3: CASSEAGQGQETQYF. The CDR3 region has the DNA TGTGCCAGCAGTGAAGCTGGACAGGGACAAGAGACCCAGTACTTC.

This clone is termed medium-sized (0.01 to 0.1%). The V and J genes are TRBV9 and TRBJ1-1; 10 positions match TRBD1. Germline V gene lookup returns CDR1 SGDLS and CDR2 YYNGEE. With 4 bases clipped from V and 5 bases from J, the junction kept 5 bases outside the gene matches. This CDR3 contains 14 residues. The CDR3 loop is CASSSGQGGTEAFF. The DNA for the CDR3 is TGTGCCAGCAGCTCAGGACAGGGGGGGACTGAAGCTTTCTTT.

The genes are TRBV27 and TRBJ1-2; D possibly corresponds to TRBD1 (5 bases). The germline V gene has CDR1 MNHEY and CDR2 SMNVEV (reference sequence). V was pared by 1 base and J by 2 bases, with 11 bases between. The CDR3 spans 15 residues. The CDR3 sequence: CASSLYGRGNYGYTF. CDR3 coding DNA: TGTGCCAGCAGTTTATACGGGCGGGGGAACTATGGCTACACCTTC.

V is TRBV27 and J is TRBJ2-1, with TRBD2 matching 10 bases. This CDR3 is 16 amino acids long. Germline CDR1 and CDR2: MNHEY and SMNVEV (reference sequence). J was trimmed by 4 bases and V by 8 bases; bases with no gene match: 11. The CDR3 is CASRPSGRGGYNEQFF. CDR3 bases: TGTGCCAGCCGACCCAGCGGGAGGGGGGGGTACAATGAGCAGTTCTTC.

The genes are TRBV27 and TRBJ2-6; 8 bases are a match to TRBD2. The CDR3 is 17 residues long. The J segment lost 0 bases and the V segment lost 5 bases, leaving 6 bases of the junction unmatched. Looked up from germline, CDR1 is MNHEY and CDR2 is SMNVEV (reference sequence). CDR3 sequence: CASSAAGGGSGANVLTF. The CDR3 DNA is TGTGCCAGCAGTGCCGCGGGGGGCGGCTCTGGGGCCAACGTCCTGACTTTC.

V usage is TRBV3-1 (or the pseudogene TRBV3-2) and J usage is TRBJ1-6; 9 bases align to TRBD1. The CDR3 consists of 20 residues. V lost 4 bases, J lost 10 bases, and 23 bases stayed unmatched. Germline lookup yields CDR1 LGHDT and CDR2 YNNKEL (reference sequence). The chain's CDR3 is CASSRGQNLRGDRAGSPLHF. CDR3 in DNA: TGTGCCAGCAGCCGAGGCCAAAACCTAAGAGGGGACAGGGCTGGATCACCCCTCCACTTT.

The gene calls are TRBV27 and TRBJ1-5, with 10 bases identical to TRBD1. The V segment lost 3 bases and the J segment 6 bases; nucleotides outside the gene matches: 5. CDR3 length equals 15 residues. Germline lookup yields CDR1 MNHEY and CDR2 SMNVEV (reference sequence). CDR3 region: CASSLDRGEGQPQHF. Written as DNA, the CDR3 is TGTGCCAGCAGTTTGGACAGGGGGGAAGGTCAGCCCCAGCATTTT.

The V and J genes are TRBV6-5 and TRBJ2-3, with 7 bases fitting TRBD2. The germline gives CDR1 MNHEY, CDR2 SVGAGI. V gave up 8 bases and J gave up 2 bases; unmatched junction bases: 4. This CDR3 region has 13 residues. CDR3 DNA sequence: TGTGCCAGCCAAGCGGGGTTCACAGATACGCAGTATTTT. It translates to CASQAGFTDTQYF.

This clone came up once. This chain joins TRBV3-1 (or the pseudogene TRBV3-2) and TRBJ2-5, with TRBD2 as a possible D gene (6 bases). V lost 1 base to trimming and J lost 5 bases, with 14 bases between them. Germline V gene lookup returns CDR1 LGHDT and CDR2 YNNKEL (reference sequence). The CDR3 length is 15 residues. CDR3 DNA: TGTGCCAGCAGCCAAGGGGGCGGGGCGGAGGAGACCCAGTACTTC. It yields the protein CASSQGGGAEETQYF.

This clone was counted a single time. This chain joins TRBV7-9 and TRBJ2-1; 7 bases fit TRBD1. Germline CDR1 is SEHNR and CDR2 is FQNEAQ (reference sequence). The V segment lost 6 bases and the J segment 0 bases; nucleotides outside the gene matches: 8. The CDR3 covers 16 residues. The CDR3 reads CASSPGGVGSYNEQFF. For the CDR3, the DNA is TGTGCCAGCAGTCCAGGGGGAGTGGGCTCCTACAATGAGCAGTTCTTC.

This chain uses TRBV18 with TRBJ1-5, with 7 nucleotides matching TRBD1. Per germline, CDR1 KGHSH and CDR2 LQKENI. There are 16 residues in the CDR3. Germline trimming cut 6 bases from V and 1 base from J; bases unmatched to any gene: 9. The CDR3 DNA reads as TGTGCCAGCTCGATGCAACAGGGGATGAGCAATCAGCCCCAGCATTTT. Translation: CASSMQQGMSNQPQHF.

CDR3 coding DNA: TGTGCCAGCAGCCTCAGGGGCCCTATGAACACTGAAGCTTTCTTT. The encoded protein is CASSLRGPMNTEAFF. The chain combines TRBV7-8 with TRBJ1-1, with D perhaps TRBD1 (6 bases). CDR1 is SGHVS, CDR2 FQNEAQ, per germline. V was trimmed by 5 bases and J by 0 bases, leaving 13 bases between them. The CDR3 length is 15 residues. The whole variable domain, filled in from reference TRBV7-8 and TRBJ1-1, reads GAGVSQSPRYKVAKRGQDVALRCDPISGHVSLFWYQQALGQGPEFLTYFQNEAQLDKSGLPSDRFFAERPEGSVSTLKIQRTQQEDSAVYLCASSLRGPMNTEAFFGQGTRLTVV.

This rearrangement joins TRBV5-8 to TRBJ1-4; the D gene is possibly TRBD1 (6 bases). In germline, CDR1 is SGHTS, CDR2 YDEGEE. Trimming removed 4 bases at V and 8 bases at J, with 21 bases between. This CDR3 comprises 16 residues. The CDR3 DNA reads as TGTGCCAGCAGCCCATTCCCCGGGGGGCAGGGCGAAAAACTGTTTTTT. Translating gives CASSPFPGGQGEKLFF.

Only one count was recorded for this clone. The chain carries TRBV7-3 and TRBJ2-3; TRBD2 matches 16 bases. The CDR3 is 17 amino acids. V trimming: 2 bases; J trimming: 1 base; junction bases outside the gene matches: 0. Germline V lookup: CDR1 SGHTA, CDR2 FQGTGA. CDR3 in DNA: TGTGCCAGCAGCTTAGGGACTAGCGGGGGGGGCACAGATACGCAGTATTTT. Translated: CASSLGTSGGGTDTQYF.

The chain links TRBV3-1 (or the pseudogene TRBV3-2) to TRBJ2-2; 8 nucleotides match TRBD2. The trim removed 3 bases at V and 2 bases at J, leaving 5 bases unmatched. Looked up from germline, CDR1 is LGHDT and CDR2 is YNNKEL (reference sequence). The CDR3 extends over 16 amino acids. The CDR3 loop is CASSQGLAGNTGELFF. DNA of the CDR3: TGTGCCAGCAGCCAGGGGCTAGCGGGCAACACCGGGGAGCTGTTTTTT.

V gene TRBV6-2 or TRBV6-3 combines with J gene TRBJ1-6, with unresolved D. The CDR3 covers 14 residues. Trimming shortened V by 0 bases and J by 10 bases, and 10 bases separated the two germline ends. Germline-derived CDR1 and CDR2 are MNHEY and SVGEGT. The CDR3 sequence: CASSYSTDPSPLHF. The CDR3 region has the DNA TGTGCCAGCAGTTACTCAACAGACCCCTCACCCCTCCACTTT.

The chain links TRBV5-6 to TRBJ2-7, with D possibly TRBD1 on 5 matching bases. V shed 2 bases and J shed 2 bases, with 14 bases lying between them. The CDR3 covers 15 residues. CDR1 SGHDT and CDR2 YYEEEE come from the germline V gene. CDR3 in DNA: TGTGCCAGCAGCTTCCTCGACAGACAAGCCTACGAGCAGTACTTC. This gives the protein CASSFLDRQAYEQYF.

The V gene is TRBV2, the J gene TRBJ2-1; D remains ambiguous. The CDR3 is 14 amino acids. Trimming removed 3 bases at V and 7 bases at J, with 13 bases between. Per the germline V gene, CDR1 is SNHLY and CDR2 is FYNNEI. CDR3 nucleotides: TGTGCCAGCAGTGAGGTCACAGTTCGGAATGAGCAGTTCTTC. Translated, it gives CASSEVTVRNEQFF. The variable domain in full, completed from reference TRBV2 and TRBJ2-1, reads EPEVTQTPSHQVTQMGQEVILRCVPISNHLYFYWYRQILGQKVEFLVSFYNNEISEKSEIFDDQFSVERPDGSNFTLKIRSTKLEDSAMYFCASSEVTVRNEQFFGPGTRLTVL.

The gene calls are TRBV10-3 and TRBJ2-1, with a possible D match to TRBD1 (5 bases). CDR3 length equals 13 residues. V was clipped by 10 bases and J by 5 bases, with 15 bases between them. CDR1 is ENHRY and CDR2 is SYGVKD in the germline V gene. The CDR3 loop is CATQGETHNEQFF. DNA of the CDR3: TGTGCCACCCAGGGTGAAACCCACAATGAGCAGTTCTTC.

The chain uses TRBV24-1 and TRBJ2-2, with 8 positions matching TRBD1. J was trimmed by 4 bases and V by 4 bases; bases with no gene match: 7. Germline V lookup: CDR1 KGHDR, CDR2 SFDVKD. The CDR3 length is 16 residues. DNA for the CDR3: TGTGCCACCAGTGAGCCCGGACAGGGTACCACCGGGGAGCTGTTTTTT. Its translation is CATSEPGQGTTGELFF.